A single T cell receptor (beta chain) is shown here with its context. This sample was included in a study of blood T cell repertoires in COVID-19. As for the study in general: The cDNA or gDNA used as material had been derived from T cells, B-cell-depleted T cells, or PBMCs.

Clones were sequenced by immunoSEQ multiplex PCR, and TCRdb holds only the in-frame ones, with some missing. The sample yields about 290,000 clones, over 85% seen once. The Seattle site enrolled patients during active infection and followed them longitudinally. Trimming cost V 5 bases and J 9 bases, with 17 bases left between them. The CDR3 runs 14 residues. Germline CDR1 and CDR2: SGHAT and FQNNGV. The material sequenced was peripheral blood. The V and J genes are TRBV11-2 and TRBJ2-1, with unresolved D. This TCR came from a woman aged 25 to 39 with COVID-19, enrolled during active disease. CDR3 sequence (DNA): TGTGCCAGCAGCCCTCTAGATGTAGGCGGTGAGCAGTTCTTC. Amino acids: CASSPLDVGGEQFF.